Presented here are 30 T cell receptor beta chains from one specimen sequenced in a study of shared clonotypes between healthy human individuals. In the naive CD8 group, cells lacked CD45RO and were positively selected for CCR7, so terminally differentiated effector memory CD45RA+ cells were left out. The repertoire was sequenced with immunoSEQ multiplex PCR; TCRdb's copy has only in-frame clones and lacks some. Among around 580,000 clones, roughly 98% were seen once, and the ten largest hold 0.3%. Input material: naive CD8+ T cells sorted from blood. Source of these receptors: a man aged 25-45 years in good health.

The chain combines TRBV10-3 with TRBJ1-1; TRBD1 agrees at 7 bases. Trimming removed 2 bases from V and 0 bases from J; junction bases left unmatched: 6. CDR3 size: 16 residues. CDR1 ENHRY and CDR2 SYGVKD come from the germline V gene. CDR3 protein: CAISETPTGVNTEAFF. CDR3 DNA sequence: TGTGCCATCAGTGAGACCCCTACAGGGGTGAACACTGAAGCTTTCTTT.

This rearrangement joins TRBV7-9 to TRBJ1-4; D remains ambiguous. Germline V gene sequence: CDR1 SEHNR, CDR2 FQNEAQ (reference sequence). There are 12 residues in the CDR3. V was clipped by 10 bases and J by 8 bases, with 14 bases between them. CDR3 sequence: CAIPTGGEKLFF. CDR3 coding DNA: TGTGCCATCCCCACCGGAGGGGAAAAACTGTTTTTT.

The gene calls are TRBV28 and TRBJ2-7; perhaps D is TRBD1 or TRBD2 (5 bases each). Germline CDR1 and CDR2: MDHEN and SYDVKM. Deletions cut 3 bases from V and 2 bases from J, with 14 bases between. This CDR3 comprises 15 residues. In nucleotides, the CDR3 is TGTGCCAGCAGTTTCGGGGACGGCGTCACCTACGAGCAGTACTTC. Protein product: CASSFGDGVTYEQYF.

V and J are TRBV7-6 and TRBJ2-2; no reliable D call. Germline loops: CDR1 SGHVS, CDR2 FNYEAQ. V shed 6 bases and J shed 1 base, with 15 bases lying between them. The CDR3 has 16 amino acids. CDR3 protein: CASSPIPSLNTGELFF. The CDR3 coding sequence is TGTGCCAGCAGTCCTATCCCAAGTCTGAACACCGGGGAGCTGTTTTTT.

This rearrangement joins TRBV5-4 to TRBJ2-1; 10 bases agree with TRBD2. Germline V gene data show CDR1 as SGHNT and CDR2 as YYREEE (reference sequence). V lost 3 bases to trimming and J lost 5 bases; unmatched junction nucleotides: 5. This CDR3 has 15 amino acids. The CDR3: CASSSLAGTHNEQFF. In nucleotides, the CDR3 is TGTGCCAGCAGCTCACTAGCGGGGACCCACAATGAGCAGTTCTTC.

The J gene is TRBJ1-2, the V gene TRBV15; D may be TRBD1 (6 bases). Germline CDR1 and CDR2: LNHNV and YYDKDF (reference sequence). With 3 bases removed from V and 2 bases from J, the gap between germline ends came to 10 bases. The CDR3 loop spans 14 amino acids. CDR3 nucleotides: TGTGCCACCAGCAGTCGGGGGGCAAACTATGGCTACACCTTC. Translating gives CATSSRGANYGYTF.

The chain joins TRBV25-1 to TRBJ2-7; D is uncertain. The CDR3 is 14 residues long. With 0 bases removed from V and 2 bases from J, the gap between germline ends came to 8 bases. Germline CDR1 MGHDK, CDR2 SYGVNS. CDR3 bases: TGTGCCAGCAGTGAATATGGCAGCCCCTACGAGCAGTACTTC. This sequence encodes CASSEYGSPYEQYF.

The genes are TRBV27 and TRBJ2-7; 9 nucleotides align to TRBD1. Trimming took 2 bases from V and 7 from J; bases not matched to a gene: 9. Germline V gene lookup returns CDR1 MNHEY and CDR2 SMNVEV (reference sequence). The CDR3 contains 15 residues. CDR3 DNA: TGTGCCAGCAGTTTACTGCCCACAGGGGGCGTTGAGCAGTACTTC. Translating it yields CASSLLPTGGVEQYF.

This chain uses TRBV6-6 with TRBJ2-7, with 12 bases that match TRBD2. Germline V lookup: CDR1 MNHNY, CDR2 SVGAGI (reference sequence). Trimming at V came to 8 bases and at J to 5 bases, leaving 7 bases not matched to a gene. The CDR3 loop spans 14 amino acids. The CDR3 DNA follows: TGTGCCAGCGGCCGACTAGCGGGAGACGACGAGCAGTACTTC. Protein: CASGRLAGDDEQYF.

Worth noting for this clone: Different DNA sequences within this sample yield the same CDR3. The chain has TRBV15 and TRBJ2-3; D unresolved. In germline, CDR1 is LNHNV, CDR2 YYDKDF (reference sequence). Trimming stripped 1 base from V and 2 bases from J, with 4 bases between. The CDR3 has 13 amino acids. CDR3 region: CATSRVSTDTQYF. The CDR3 nucleotides are TGTGCCACCAGCAGAGTCTCCACAGATACGCAGTATTTT.

The chain links TRBV2 to TRBJ1-5; D unclear. Trimming cost V 4 bases and J 6 bases, with 10 bases left between them. The germline V gene encodes CDR1 SNHLY and CDR2 FYNNEI. The CDR3 has 13 residues. For the CDR3, the DNA is TGTGCCAGCAGTGGGGAGCCGCGTCAGCCCCAGCATTTT. It yields the protein CASSGEPRQPQHF.

The rearrangement uses TRBV11-3 and TRBJ2-2; TRBD1 is a possible D gene (5 bases). This CDR3 has 17 amino acids. V was cut by 4 bases and J by 3 bases, with 18 bases left in between. Germline CDR1 is SGHNT and CDR2 is YENEEA. The CDR3 nucleotides are TGTGCCAGCAGCTCAATACCGGACAAGGGCTACACCGGGGAGCTGTTTTTT. Amino acids: CASSSIPDKGYTGELFF.

V usage is TRBV5-6 and J usage is TRBJ1-2; 8 positions agree with TRBD1. CDR1 is SGHDT, CDR2 YYEEEE, per germline. V lost 3 bases and J lost 0; bases outside the gene matches: 7. The CDR3 has 16 amino acids. CDR3 sequence reads: CASSYRQGSTNYGYTF. CDR3 bases: TGTGCCAGCAGCTACCGACAGGGGTCAACTAACTATGGCTACACCTTC.

The CDR3 here is CASSLSGTYNEQFF. The CDR3 nucleotides read TGTGCCAGCAGCCTCAGCGGGACCTACAATGAGCAGTTCTTC. This chain connects TRBV4-2 to TRBJ2-1, with TRBD2 matching 7 bases. This CDR3 contains 14 residues. The ends lost 4 bases at V and 2 bases at J; junction bases unmatched: 2. Germline V gene data show CDR1 as LGHNA and CDR2 as YNFKEQ.

Notes on this clone: The same CDR3 also results from other DNA sequences found in this sample. CDR3 nucleotide sequence: TGTGCCAGCAGCTTAGAGGGGGGGAATCAGCCCCAGCATTTT. It encodes CASSLEGGNQPQHF. The V call is TRBV11-2, the J call TRBJ1-5, with D possibly being TRBD1 (5 bases). The CDR3 spans 14 residues. The germline gives CDR1 SGHAT, CDR2 FQNNGV. The V and J ends lost 0 bases and 4 bases respectively, with 7 bases between them.

The CDR3, as DNA: TGTGCCAGCAGCGGACAGTTAGGCGGGAGGGCCGTCTACGAGCAGTACTTC. It yields the protein CASSGQLGGRAVYEQYF. The chain carries TRBV7-9 and TRBJ2-7; 9 bases are shared with TRBD2. J was trimmed by 3 bases and V by 5 bases; bases with no gene match: 14. The CDR3 has 17 residues. CDR1 is SEHNR, CDR2 FQNEAQ, per germline (reference sequence).

The chain recombines TRBV7-3 with TRBJ2-5, with D perhaps matching TRBD2 (5 bases). The V end was cut by 4 bases, the J end by 2 bases, with 14 bases between. The CDR3 is 15 residues long. Germline V gene lookup returns CDR1 SGHTA and CDR2 FQGTGA. CDR3 protein: CASSSGSTGQETQYF. CDR3 nucleotide sequence: TGTGCCAGCAGCTCCGGCTCGACGGGACAAGAGACCCAGTACTTC.

The V and J genes are TRBV19 and TRBJ1-2, with D possibly being TRBD1 (6 bases). Germline assignment: CDR1 LNHDA and CDR2 SQIVND (reference sequence). V gave up 7 bases and J gave up 6 bases, with 15 bases separating them. The CDR3 spans 13 residues. For the CDR3, the DNA is TGTGCCAGTAACATGGGACACCTTAATGGCTACACCTTC. Its translation is CASNMGHLNGYTF.

This chain joins TRBV2 and TRBJ2-7; TRBD2 agrees at 7 bases. J lost 2 bases, V lost 4 bases, and 5 bases had no gene match. This CDR3 has 14 residues. Germline lookup yields CDR1 SNHLY and CDR2 FYNNEI. As DNA, the CDR3 is TGTGCCAGCAGTGGCCCTAGCGGAGCCTACGAGCAGTACTTC. It codes for CASSGPSGAYEQYF.

The chain carries TRBV5-1 and TRBJ2-1, with 9 bases identical to TRBD1. There are 14 residues in the CDR3. From germline, CDR1 is SGHRS and CDR2 YFSETQ. V gave up 5 bases and J gave up 5 bases; unmatched junction bases: 5. CDR3 nucleotides: TGCGCCAGCAGTTCCGGGACAGGGAACAATGAGCAGTTCTTC. Its translation is CASSSGTGNNEQFF.

In this sample, this clone turned up a few times. This chain uses TRBV19 with TRBJ1-5, with D unresolved. This CDR3 has 13 residues. CDR1 and CDR2 from the germline V gene are LNHDA and SQIVND (reference sequence). V was trimmed by 4 bases and J by 11 bases, leaving 15 bases between them. The CDR3 region is CASSTGSPSAQHF. The CDR3 coding sequence is TGTGCCAGTAGTACCGGATCCCCATCGGCCCAGCATTTT.

The chain links TRBV13 to TRBJ2-1; D possibly corresponds to TRBD2 (5 bases). Trimming removed 5 bases at V and 8 bases at J, with 19 bases between. From germline, CDR1 is PRHDT and CDR2 FYEKMQ (reference sequence). The CDR3 loop spans 15 amino acids. The CDR3 here is CASSPGLQSVDEQFF. The CDR3 nucleotides read TGTGCCAGCAGCCCCGGACTCCAGAGCGTGGATGAGCAGTTCTTC.

This sequence joins TRBV14 and TRBJ1-2; no clear D. Germline loops: CDR1 SGHDN, CDR2 FVKESK. The CDR3 covers 14 residues. V lost 0 bases, J lost 4 bases, and 9 bases lay in between. This chain's CDR3 is CASSQEPPFYGYTF. In DNA, the CDR3 is TGTGCCAGCAGCCAAGAACCCCCATTCTATGGCTACACCTTC.

V is TRBV19 and J is TRBJ2-5; D may be TRBD2 (6 bases). Trimming left V 3 bases short and J 2 bases short, with 10 bases between. Germline V gene lookup returns CDR1 LNHDA and CDR2 SQIVND (reference sequence). This CDR3 has 14 residues. CDR3 residues: CASSIRLGQETQYF. The CDR3 DNA sequence: TGTGCCAGTAGTATCAGACTAGGGCAAGAGACCCAGTACTTC. Variable domain in full (rest from reference TRBV19 and TRBJ2-5): DGGITQSPKYLFRKEGQNVTLSCEQNLNHDAMYWYRQDPGQGLRLIYYSQIVNDFQKGDIAEGYSVSREKKESFPLTVTSAQKNPTAFYLCASSIRLGQETQYFGPGTRLLVL.

The chain employs TRBV10-2 and TRBJ2-7, with 7 bases matching TRBD1. The CDR3 covers 13 residues. Germline loops: CDR1 WSHSY, CDR2 SAAADI. The junction had 4 bases not matched to a gene; V was cut back by 4 bases and J by 4 bases. The CDR3 sequence is CASSGGTEYEQYF. The DNA of the CDR3 is TGCGCCAGCAGTGGTGGGACAGAGTACGAGCAGTACTTC.

The chain couples TRBV6-6 to TRBJ1-5; TRBD1 agrees at 8 bases. CDR1 and CDR2 from the germline V gene are MNHNY and SVGAGI (reference sequence). V dropped 4 bases and J dropped 1; count of bases not matched to a gene: 6. CDR3 length: 16 residues. The CDR3 DNA sequence: TGTGCCAGCAGTTCCCGCGGGACAGGAAGCAATCAGCCCCAGCATTTT. Its protein product is CASSSRGTGSNQPQHF.

The chain employs TRBV29-1 and TRBJ2-2, with TRBD1 matching 8 bases. From germline, CDR1 is SQVTM and CDR2 ANQGSEA. V lost 7 bases and J lost 8; bases outside the gene matches: 6. This CDR3 is 12 amino acids long. The CDR3 sequence: CSAEDRAGELFF. The CDR3 nucleotides read TGCAGCGCTGAGGACAGGGCGGGGGAGCTGTTTTTT.

The rearrangement links TRBV5-8 to TRBJ2-1; 9 positions match TRBD2. CDR1 is SGHTS and CDR2 is YDEGEE in the germline V gene. V lost 0 bases to trimming and J lost 5 bases; unmatched junction nucleotides: 3. The CDR3 is 15 amino acids. The CDR3 DNA reads TGTGCCAGCAGCTTGGAGACTAGCGGTCACAATGAGCAGTTCTTC. It encodes CASSLETSGHNEQFF.

The V call is TRBV4-1, the J call TRBJ1-1; 7 nucleotides align to TRBD1. V lost 4 bases and J lost 6; bases outside the gene matches: 5. Per the germline V gene, CDR1 is MGHRA and CDR2 is YSYEKL. CDR3 length: 13 amino acids. CDR3 in DNA: TGCGCCAGCAGCCCAAACAGGGGCTCTGAAGCTTTCTTT. Its translation is CASSPNRGSEAFF.

The chain is built from TRBV28 and TRBJ1-1; maybe TRBD1 (6 bases). The V and J ends lost 6 bases and 1 base respectively, with 9 bases between them. Germline V gene sequence: CDR1 MDHEN, CDR2 SYDVKM. This CDR3 is built from 13 residues. CDR3 nucleotide sequence: TGTGCCAGCAGCTTACAGGGGAACACTGAAGCTTTCTTT. As protein: CASSLQGNTEAFF.